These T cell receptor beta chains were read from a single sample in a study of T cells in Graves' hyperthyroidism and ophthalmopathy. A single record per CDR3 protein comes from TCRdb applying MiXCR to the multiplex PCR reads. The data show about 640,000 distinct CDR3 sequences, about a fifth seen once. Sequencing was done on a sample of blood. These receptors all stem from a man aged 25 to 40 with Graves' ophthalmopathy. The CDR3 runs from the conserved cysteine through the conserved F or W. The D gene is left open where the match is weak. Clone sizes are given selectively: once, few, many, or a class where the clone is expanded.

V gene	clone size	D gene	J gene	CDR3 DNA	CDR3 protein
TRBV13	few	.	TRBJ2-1	TGTGCCAGCAGCTTAGGGGACCGTAGCTCCTACAATGAGCAGTTCTTC	CASSLGDRSSYNEQFF
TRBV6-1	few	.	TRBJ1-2	TGTGCCAGCAGGCAGGGCGATACTAACTATGGCTACACCTTC	CASRQGDTNYGYTF
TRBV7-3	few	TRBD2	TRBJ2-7	TGTGCCAGCAGCTCAGGACTAGGATCGGCCGAGCAGTACTTC	CASSSGLGSAEQYF
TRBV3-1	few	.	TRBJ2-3	TGTGCCAGCAGCCAGGAGGGAGTCTCGCAGTATTTT	CASSQEGVSQYF
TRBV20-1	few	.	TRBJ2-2	TGCAGTGCTAGCACCGGGACATCGAACACCGGGGAGCTGTTTTTT	CSASTGTSNTGELFF
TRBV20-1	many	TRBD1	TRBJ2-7	TGCAGTGCTAGGGACAGGTTCTACGAGCAGTACTTC	CSARDRFYEQYF
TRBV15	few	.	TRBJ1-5	TGTGCCACCAGCCTCGCGTATGGGGACTCAGATCAGCCCCAGCATTTT	CATSLAYGDSDQPQHF
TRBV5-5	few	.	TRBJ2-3	TGTGCCAGCAGCTTGTCGGCGGGAATGAAGACAGATACGCAGTATTTT	CASSLSAGMKTDTQYF
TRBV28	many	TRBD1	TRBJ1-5	TGTGCCAGCAGTGCTTACAGGGGAAGAGGGAATCAGCCCCAGCATTTT	CASSAYRGRGNQPQHF
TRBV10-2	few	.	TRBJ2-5	TGCGCCAGCAGTGAATTGGGCACAAAAGAGACCCAGTACTTC	CASSELGTKETQYF
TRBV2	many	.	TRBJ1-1	TGTGCCAGCAGAGCACAGGGGAACACTGAAGCTTTCTTT	CASRAQGNTEAFF
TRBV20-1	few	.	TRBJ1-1	TGCAGTGCTAGGTTTTCAGGGACGAAGGGCAACACTGAAGCTTTCTTT	CSARFSGTKGNTEAFF
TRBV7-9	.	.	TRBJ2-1	TGTGCCAGCAGCTTAGTGGAATCCTACAATGAGCAGTTCTTC	CASSLVESYNEQFF
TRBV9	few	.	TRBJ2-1	TGTGCCAGCAGCCCTCTTACTGGGTTGTACAATGAGCAGTTCTTC	CASSPLTGLYNEQFF
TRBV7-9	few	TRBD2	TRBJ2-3	TGTGCCAGCAGTCTAGGGACTAGCGGTTTTCGTGATACGCAGTATTTT	CASSLGTSGFRDTQYF
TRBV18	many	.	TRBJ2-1	TGTGCCAGCTCTACAGGGACCTACAATGAGCAGTTCTTC	CASSTGTYNEQFF
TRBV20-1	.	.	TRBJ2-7	TGCAGTGCTAGTCTTAGCGGAGCCTACGAGCAGTACTTC	CSASLSGAYEQYF
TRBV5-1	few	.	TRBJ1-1	TGCGCCAGCAGCTTGGAAGGGGACGACACTGAAGCTTTCTTT	CASSLEGDDTEAFF
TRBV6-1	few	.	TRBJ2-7	TGTGCCAGCACCGAAATCGCGGGGGCCGACCGTCCCTACGAGCAGTACTTC	CASTEIAGADRPYEQYF
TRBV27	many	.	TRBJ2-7	TGTGCCAGCTATCGAACAGACAGCACCCCCTACGAGCAGTACTTC	CASYRTDSTPYEQYF
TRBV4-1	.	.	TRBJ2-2	TGCGCCAGCAGCCAAGAACCAAGGACGAACACCGGGGAGCTGTTTTTT	CASSQEPRTNTGELFF
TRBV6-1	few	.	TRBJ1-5	TGTGCCAGCAGGCACTACTCAACGACAGCTAGCAATCAGCCCCAGCATTTT	CASRHYSTTASNQPQHF
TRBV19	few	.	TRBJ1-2	TGTGCCAGTAGCGAGGTTGCGGCGGGCGGCTACACCTTC	CASSEVAAGGYTF
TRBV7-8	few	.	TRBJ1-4	TGTGCCAGCAGCTTAGACGTGGGGAGGCTAACTAATGAAAAACTGTTTTTT	CASSLDVGRLTNEKLFF
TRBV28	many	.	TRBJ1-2	TGTGCCAGCAGCCTCAGGGGTCGTCCTAACTATGGCTACACCTTC	CASSLRGRPNYGYTF
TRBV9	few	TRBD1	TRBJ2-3	TGTGCCAGCAGCGGAGGGACAGGGGGTTTAGATACGCAGTATTTT	CASSGGTGGLDTQYF
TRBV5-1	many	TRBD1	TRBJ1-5	TGCGCCAGCAGCAGGGGGGACAGGGATAATCAGCCCCAGCATTTT	CASSRGDRDNQPQHF
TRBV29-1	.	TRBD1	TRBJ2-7	TGCAGCGTTGATGCAGGGGGAACCTACGAGCAGTACTTC	CSVDAGGTYEQYF
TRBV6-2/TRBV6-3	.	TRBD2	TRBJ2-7	TGTGCCAGCAGAAGGGTAGCGGGTCCCTACGAGCAGTACTTC	CASRRVAGPYEQYF
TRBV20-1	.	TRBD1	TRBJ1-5	TGCAGTGCTAGACCTCAGGGGGCGTTGAATCAGCCCCAGCATTTT	CSARPQGALNQPQHF
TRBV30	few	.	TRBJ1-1	TGTGCCTGGAGTGTAGGGGATTACACTGAAGCTTTCTTT	CAWSVGDYTEAFF
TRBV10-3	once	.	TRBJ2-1	TGTGCCATCAGCGGACGGAACAATGAGCAGTTCTTC	CAISGRNNEQFF
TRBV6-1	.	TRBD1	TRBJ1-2	TGTGCCAGCAGTCCCCACCTTGACAGGGTGGTACACTATGGCTACACCTTC	CASSPHLDRVVHYGYTF
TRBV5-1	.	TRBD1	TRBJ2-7	TGCGCCAGCAGCTTGGGACAGGGGAGATGGGCCGAGCAGTACTTC	CASSLGQGRWAEQYF
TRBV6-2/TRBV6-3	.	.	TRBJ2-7	TGTGCCAGCAGTTACTCGAAGGGCGGCAGACGCTACGAGCAGTACTTC	CASSYSKGGRRYEQYF
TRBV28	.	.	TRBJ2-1	TGTGCCAGCAGTTTATTTTGGGCGCCAACAGTCGTTAAGGAGCAGTTCTTC	CASSLFWAPTVVKEQFF
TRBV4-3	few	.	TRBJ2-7	TGCGCCAGCAGCCAAAGAGGCAGGGGCACCTCCTACGAGCAGTACTTC	CASSQRGRGTSYEQYF
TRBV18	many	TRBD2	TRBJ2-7	TGTGCCAGCTCACTCCAAAGAGCGGGAGGACCCTTCGAGCAGTACTTC	CASSLQRAGGPFEQYF
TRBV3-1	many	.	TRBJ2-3	TGTGCCAGCAGCCAAGGAGTGGGAGCCGGCACAGATACGCAGTATTTT	CASSQGVGAGTDTQYF
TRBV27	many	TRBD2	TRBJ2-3	TGTGCCAGCAGTTTGGCGGGAGATACAGATACGCAGTATTTT	CASSLAGDTDTQYF
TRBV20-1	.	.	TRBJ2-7	TGCAGTGTTGAGGGGTCCTCCTCCTACGAGCAGTACTTC	CSVEGSSSYEQYF
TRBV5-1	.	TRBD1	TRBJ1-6	TGCGCCAGCAGCCCCGGACAGGCGACGAATTCACCCCTCCACTTT	CASSPGQATNSPLHF
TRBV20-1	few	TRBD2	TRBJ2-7	TGCAGTGCAGACCATAGCGGGAGGTGGTTTGGCGAGCAGTACTTC	CSADHSGRWFGEQYF
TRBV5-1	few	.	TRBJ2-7	TGCGCCAGCAGCTTGGGCACTACCCCCTACGAGCAGTACTTC	CASSLGTTPYEQYF
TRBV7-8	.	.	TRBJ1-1	TGTGCCAGCAGCGCCCCCGGGGGCAACACTGAAGCTTTCTTT	CASSAPGGNTEAFF
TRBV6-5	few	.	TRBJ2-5	TGTGCCAGCAGTCACTCGAAGTGGGCGGCCGACCAAGAGACCCAGTACTTC	CASSHSKWAADQETQYF
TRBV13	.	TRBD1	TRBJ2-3	TGTGCCAGCAGCTTCCAGGGGGTTGGGACAGATACGCAGTATTTT	CASSFQGVGTDTQYF
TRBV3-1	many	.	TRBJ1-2	TGTGCCAGCAGCCAAGACGGGGGGCGAGGGGGCTACACCTTC	CASSQDGGRGGYTF
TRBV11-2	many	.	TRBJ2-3	TGTGCCAGCAGCGTCCAGAGACAGGTTTGGGATACGCAGTATTTT	CASSVQRQVWDTQYF
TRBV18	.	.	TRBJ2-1	TGTGCCAGCTCACCAATAAAAGGCGGGCCGTACAATGAGCAGTTCTTC	CASSPIKGGPYNEQFF
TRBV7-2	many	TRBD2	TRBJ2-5	TGTGCCAGCAGCTTTCAGGGCGGGAGGTACCAAGAGACCCAGTACTTC	CASSFQGGRYQETQYF